Described below is a single T cell receptor beta chain sequence and its context. This sample was included in a study of blood T cell repertoires in COVID-19. Whole-study context: T cells, B-cell-depleted T cells, or PBMCs supplied cDNA or gDNA.

Produced via immunoSEQ multiplex PCR; TCRdb's table is partial and in-frame only. The table lists tens of thousands of clones, around 89% of them singletons. The receptor comes from a man aged 55 to 70 with acute or convalescent COVID-19. Sequenced input: peripheral blood.

CDR3 sequence reads: CASSFEGWGYTF. DNA of the CDR3: TGTGCCAGCAGTTTCGAGGGTTGGGGCTACACCTTC. V gene TRBV12-3 or TRBV12-4 combines with J gene TRBJ1-2; D is unclear. CDR3 length: 12 residues. Trimming left V 3 bases short and J 8 bases short, with 10 bases between.